This is a list of T cell receptor beta chains from one sample in a study of CD8+ T cells in alopecia areata. Only in-frame clones appear in the TCRdb table, and some are missing; sequencing was by immunoSEQ multiplex PCR. The sample lists 180,000 or so clones, about three fifths occurring once. Sequenced material: CD4+ T cells sorted from blood, taken at week 24, from a patient treated with tofacitinib. The source of these receptors is a human donor with alopecia areata. Both conserved end residues are part of each CDR3. A D gene is named only where the DNA matches it firmly. Only some rows state a clone size, as once, few, many or a class for expanded clones.

d_call	j_call	v_call	clone_size	cdr3_aa	cdr3_nt
NA	TRBJ1-1	TRBV5-1	NA	CASSLNAGLNTEAFF	TGCGCCAGCAGCTTGAATGCGGGGTTGAACACTGAAGCTTTCTTT
TRBD1	TRBJ2-1	TRBV7-3	many	CARGTGTYNEQFF	TGTGCCAGGGGGACAGGGACCTACAATGAGCAGTTCTTC
NA	TRBJ2-5	TRBV27	NA	CASSLSVFEGGGWETQYF	TGTGCCAGCAGTTTATCGGTATTCGAGGGAGGTGGTTGGGAGACCCAGTACTTC
TRBD1	TRBJ1-2	TRBV7-2	NA	CASSLFADRGRNYGYTF	TGTGCCAGCAGCTTATTCGCGGACAGGGGCCGGAACTATGGCTACACCTTC
NA	TRBJ2-5	TRBV7-6	NA	CASGGGSLQETQYF	TGTGCCAGCGGAGGCGGATCCCTCCAAGAGACCCAGTACTTC
TRBD1	TRBJ2-5	TRBV29-1	NA	CSVVLSWTGRMGETQYF	TGCAGCGTTGTCCTTTCCTGGACAGGGAGGATGGGAGAGACCCAGTACTTC
NA	TRBJ2-3	TRBV7-2	NA	CASTSWGTSTDTQYF	TGTGCCAGCACATCCTGGGGCACTAGCACAGATACGCAGTATTTT
TRBD2	TRBJ2-5	TRBV5-1	NA	CASTGRGRETQYF	TGCGCCAGCACCGGGAGGGGCCGGGAGACCCAGTACTTC
NA	TRBJ1-5	TRBV9	NA	CASSSSDSYNQPQHF	TGTGCCAGCAGTTCTAGTGACAGTTACAATCAGCCCCAGCATTTT
NA	TRBJ1-2	TRBV20-1	once	CSAGQGNGYTF	TGCAGTGCCGGGCAGGGGAATGGCTACACCTTC
NA	TRBJ2-5	TRBV4-1	once	CASSQAGAETQYF	TGCGCCAGCAGCCAGGCAGGGGCAGAGACCCAGTACTTC
NA	TRBJ1-1	TRBV5-6	NA	CASSFPQGYPSNTEAFF	TGTGCCAGCAGCTTCCCACAAGGGTACCCATCGAACACTGAAGCTTTCTTT
NA	TRBJ2-2	TRBV27	NA	CASSFQRGELFF	TGTGCCAGCAGTTTCCAGCGAGGGGAGCTGTTTTTT
TRBD2	TRBJ2-1	TRBV27	once	CASSTTSGRASDEQFF	TGTGCCAGCAGTACGACTAGCGGGAGGGCCAGTGATGAGCAGTTCTTC
NA	TRBJ1-1	TRBV20-1	NA	CSARRNTEAFF	TGCAGTGCTAGAAGGAACACTGAAGCTTTCTTT
NA	TRBJ2-7	TRBV7-2	NA	CASSSRIYEQYF	TGTGCCAGCAGCTCGAGAATCTACGAGCAGTACTTC
TRBD2	TRBJ2-7	TRBV7-2	NA	CASSLLPGGGYEQYF	TGTGCCAGCAGCTTATTACCGGGGGGAGGCTACGAGCAGTACTTC
NA	TRBJ2-7	TRBV10-3	NA	CAISESGRGGGYEQYF	TGTGCCATCAGTGAGTCGGGTAGGGGAGGAGGTTACGAGCAGTACTTC
NA	TRBJ2-6	TRBV27	NA	CASSGSGSGANVLTF	TGTGCCAGCAGTGGGTCTGGGTCTGGGGCCAACGTCCTGACTTTC
TRBD1	TRBJ2-7	TRBV29-1	few	CSVARQGLSYEQYF	TGCAGCGTTGCCAGACAGGGGCTTTCCTACGAGCAGTACTTC
TRBD2	TRBJ2-2	TRBV7-2	NA	CASSLAGLVAGELFF	TGTGCCAGCAGCTTAGCCGGACTAGTTGCCGGGGAGCTGTTTTTT
NA	TRBJ2-7	TRBV7-8	NA	CASSYRRMASQGYEQYF	TGTGCCAGCAGCTACCGAAGGATGGCTAGCCAGGGCTACGAGCAGTACTTC
NA	TRBJ1-5	TRBV4-3	few	CASSLRDGDQPQHF	TGCGCCAGCAGCCTTCGGGATGGCGATCAGCCCCAGCATTTT
TRBD1	TRBJ1-1	TRBV10-3	NA	CAIRTGLNTEAFF	TGTGCCATCAGGACAGGGCTAAACACTGAAGCTTTCTTT
NA	TRBJ2-1	TRBV4-3	NA	CASSQDQIGEQFF	TGCGCCAGCAGCCAAGATCAAATTGGGGAGCAGTTCTTC
TRBD2	TRBJ2-1	TRBV6-6	NA	CASSYGSGRYNEQFF	TGTGCCAGCAGTTACGGTAGCGGGAGGTACAATGAGCAGTTCTTC
NA	TRBJ1-5	TRBV19	few	CATQKVGFNQPQHF	TGTGCCACCCAAAAGGTGGGGTTCAATCAGCCCCAGCATTTT
NA	TRBJ2-7	TRBV30	NA	CAWSVRGSWDYEQYF	TGTGCCTGGAGTGTCCGGGGGAGCTGGGACTACGAGCAGTACTTC
NA	TRBJ2-3	TRBV28	NA	CASSDWVMDTQYF	TGTGCCAGCAGTGACTGGGTGATGGATACGCAGTATTTT
TRBD1	TRBJ2-7	TRBV28	once	CASSLTGFPYEQYF	TGTGCCAGCAGCTTGACAGGGTTCCCCTACGAGCAGTACTTC
NA	TRBJ1-1	TRBV25-1	NA	CASSDGWVSEAFF	TGTGCCAGCAGTGACGGGTGGGTCTCTGAAGCTTTCTTT
NA	TRBJ2-1	TRBV5-1	few	CASRTLEVNEQFF	TGCGCCAGCAGAACACTAGAGGTCAATGAGCAGTTCTTC
TRBD2	TRBJ2-1	TRBV19	NA	CASGGGSEQFF	TGTGCCAGTGGGGGGGGAAGTGAGCAGTTCTTC
TRBD1	TRBJ1-2	TRBV5-1	NA	CASSLGDRGYGYTF	TGCGCCAGCAGCTTGGGGGACAGGGGCTATGGCTACACCTTC
TRBD1	TRBJ1-1	TRBV30	NA	CAWGQARVEAFF	TGTGCCTGGGGACAGGCGAGGGTGGAAGCTTTCTTT